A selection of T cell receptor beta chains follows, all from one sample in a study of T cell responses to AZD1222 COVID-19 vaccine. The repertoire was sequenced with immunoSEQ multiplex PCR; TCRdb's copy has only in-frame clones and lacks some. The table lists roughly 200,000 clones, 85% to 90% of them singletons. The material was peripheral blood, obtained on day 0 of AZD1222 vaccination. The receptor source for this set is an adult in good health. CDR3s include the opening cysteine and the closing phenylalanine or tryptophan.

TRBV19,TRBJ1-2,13,CASKPKGVYGYTF
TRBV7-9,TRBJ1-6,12,CASSSPNSPLHF
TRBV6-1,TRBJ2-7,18,CASSEAFRAATFSYEQYF
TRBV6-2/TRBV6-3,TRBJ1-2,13,CASSYSTSYGYTF
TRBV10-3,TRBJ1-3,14,CAISDSTVRNTIYF
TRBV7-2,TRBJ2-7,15,CASSTPGQGAGEQYF
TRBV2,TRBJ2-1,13,CASSADRNNEQFF
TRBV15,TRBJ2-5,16,CATSRVVWPIQETQYF
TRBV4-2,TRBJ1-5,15,CASSQRTGPNQPQHF
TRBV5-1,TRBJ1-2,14,CASSSSPVNYGYTF
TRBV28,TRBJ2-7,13,CASSFPQGYEQYF
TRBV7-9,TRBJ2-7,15,CASSFVTGISYEQYF
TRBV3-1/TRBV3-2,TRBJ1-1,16,CASSQVYREAYTEAFF
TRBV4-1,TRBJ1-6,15,CASTPQGRGRSPLHF
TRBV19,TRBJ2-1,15,CASSIVGTTYNEQFF
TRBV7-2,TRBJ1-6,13,CASSLARNSPLHF